The 32 T cell receptor beta chains given below trace back to one sample, sequenced in a study of T cells in Graves' hyperthyroidism and ophthalmopathy. Authors of the study amplified TCR beta CDR3 regions from RNA transcripts. The TCR CDR3 was amplified in a first-round RT-PCR using the HTBI primer set. In TCRdb, the multiplex PCR reads were re-called with MiXCR into one record per CDR3 protein. The table lists about 400,000 distinct CDR3 sequences, over 13% of them singletons. The sample comprised blood. The receptors were gathered from a man in his fifties with Graves' ophthalmopathy.

This clonotype was counted at least ten times. The chain is built from TRBV11-1 and TRBJ2-7, with D possibly being TRBD2 (5 bases). Germline V gives CDR1 SGHAT, CDR2 FQDESV (reference sequence). V dropped 4 bases and J dropped 7 bases, with 17 bases sitting between them. This CDR3 contains 14 residues. CDR3 sequence reads: CASSSGLAAGEQYF. The CDR3 coding sequence is TGTGCCAGCAGCTCCGGACTGGCCGCCGGGGAGCAGTACTTC.

The sample holds a few counts of this clonotype. The V and J genes are TRBV5-1 and TRBJ2-3, with 11 bases matching TRBD2. The V gene end was trimmed by 7 bases and the J gene end by 4 bases; junction bases not matched to a gene: 8. CDR1 is SGHRS, CDR2 YFSETQ, per germline. The CDR3 has 15 residues. The CDR3 loop reads CASRQLAGVADTQYF. In nucleotides, the CDR3 is TGCGCCAGCCGGCAACTAGCGGGAGTCGCAGATACGCAGTATTTT.

This clonotype was counted many times. The genes are TRBV29-1 and TRBJ2-3; 10 nucleotides agree with TRBD2. From germline, CDR1 is SQVTM and CDR2 ANQGSEA. This CDR3 spans 17 amino acids. J gave up 4 bases and V 1 base, and 11 bases lay outside the gene matches. CDR3 region: CSVEVITSGKRSDTQYF. CDR3 DNA sequence: TGCAGCGTTGAAGTGATTACTAGCGGGAAGCGATCAGATACGCAGTATTTT.

This clonotype has at least ten counts. The chain combines TRBV30 with TRBJ2-2; 7 bases are a match to TRBD1. Germline CDR1 and CDR2: GTSNPN and SVGIG (reference sequence). This CDR3 has 15 residues. The junction had 7 bases not matched to a gene; V was cut back by 0 bases and J by 6 bases. Here the CDR3 reads CAWSVLGQAPGELFF. Written as DNA, the CDR3 is TGTGCCTGGAGTGTACTTGGACAGGCGCCCGGGGAGCTGTTTTTT.

There are a few counts of this clonotype. The chain is built from TRBV6-1 and TRBJ2-5, with a tentative D call TRBD2 (5 bases). Germline-derived CDR1 and CDR2 are MNHNS and SASEGT. The germline V and J ends were trimmed by 8 bases and 1 base, with 11 bases remaining between them. This CDR3 spans 13 amino acids. CDR3 DNA sequence: TGTGCCAGCGGGAGAACCGTCCAAGAGACCCAGTACTTC. Translating gives CASGRTVQETQYF.

V gene TRBV6-1 combines with J gene TRBJ2-7; the D gene is possibly TRBD1 (5 bases). Trimming removed 7 bases at V and 1 base at J, with 8 bases between. CDR1 MNHNS and CDR2 SASEGT come from the germline V gene. CDR3 length: 12 amino acids. For the CDR3, the DNA is TGTGCCAGCAATACAGGTTCCTACGAGCAGTACTTC. Translating it yields CASNTGSYEQYF.

This chain connects TRBV11-2 to TRBJ2-1; tentative D call: TRBD2 (7 bases). CDR1 is SGHAT, CDR2 FQNNGV, per germline. The CDR3 is 13 amino acids. Deletions cut 6 bases from V and 8 bases from J, with 14 bases between. The CDR3 sequence: CASSPGRGYEQFF. DNA for the CDR3: TGTGCCAGCAGTCCTGGGAGGGGGTATGAGCAGTTCTTC.

This chain uses TRBV6-1 with TRBJ2-3; D is perhaps TRBD1 (5 bases). Germline CDR1 MNHNS, CDR2 SASEGT. The CDR3 extends over 17 amino acids. V shed 7 bases and J shed 0 bases, with 20 bases lying between them. The CDR3 coding sequence is TGTGCCAGCACCAGTCTCGCAGGGAAAACTAGCACAGATACGCAGTATTTT. It is translated as CASTSLAGKTSTDTQYF.

This clonotype was seen only a few times. V and J are TRBV24-1 and TRBJ2-1; 8 bases fit TRBD2. Germline V gene lookup returns CDR1 KGHDR and CDR2 SFDVKD. The CDR3 spans 18 residues. Trimming took 3 bases from V and 2 from J; bases not matched to a gene: 11. CDR3 nucleotides: TGTGCCACCAGTGATGGACGGCTGGGGCGGGAGGCCTACAATGAGCAGTTCTTC. Protein sequence: CATSDGRLGREAYNEQFF.

This clonotype has ten or more counts. The J gene is TRBJ2-1, the V gene TRBV18, with 11 bases that match TRBD2. J was trimmed by 9 bases and V by 3 bases; bases with no gene match: 10. This CDR3 has 16 amino acids. Germline values: CDR1 KGHSH, CDR2 LQKENI. As DNA, the CDR3 is TGTGCCAGCTCACCCTTCCACACTAGCGGGAGAGTTGAGCAGTTCTTC. Encoded protein: CASSPFHTSGRVEQFF.

This clonotype occurred a few times. V is TRBV10-3 and J is TRBJ2-7, with TRBD1 matching 10 bases. V was clipped by 2 bases and J by 4 bases; unmatched bases: 5. Germline V gives CDR1 ENHRY, CDR2 SYGVKD. The CDR3 extends over 15 amino acids. The CDR3 here is CAISEPGQGLYEQYF. The DNA of the CDR3 is TGTGCCATCAGTGAGCCGGGACAGGGGTTGTACGAGCAGTACTTC.

This clonotype has a count of ten or more. The genes are TRBV28 and TRBJ2-7, with 7 bases that match TRBD1. This CDR3 region has 12 residues. The J segment lost 7 bases and the V segment lost 6 bases, leaving 6 bases of the junction unmatched. Germline CDR1 is MDHEN and CDR2 is SYDVKM. The CDR3 reads CASRKGAWEQYF. In DNA, the CDR3 is TGTGCCAGCAGGAAGGGGGCGTGGGAGCAGTACTTC. Full variable domain (missing parts from reference TRBV28 and TRBJ2-7): DVKVTQSSRYLVKRTGEKVFLECVQDMDHENMFWYRQDPGLGLRLIYFSYDVKMKEKGDIPEGYSVSREKKERFSLILESASTNQTSMYLCASRKGAWEQYFGPGTRLTVT.

The chain is built from TRBV10-3 and TRBJ2-5; 7 bases map to TRBD2. The CDR3 has 15 amino acids. Trimming cost V 5 bases and J 5 bases; bases outside gene matches: 11. The germline V gene encodes CDR1 ENHRY and CDR2 SYGVKD. In nucleotides, the CDR3 is TGTGCCATCAGTCCCCATACGGGAGCGGGGGAGACCCAGTACTTC. Encoded protein: CAISPHTGAGETQYF.

In its sample, this clonotype was seen many times. This chain links TRBV30 with TRBJ1-4, with D hard to call. This CDR3 has 13 amino acids. V was clipped by 4 bases and J by 4 bases, with 10 bases between them. The germline gives CDR1 GTSNPN, CDR2 SVGIG (reference sequence). The CDR3 loop reads CAWTEPINEKLFF. For the CDR3, the DNA is TGTGCCTGGACGGAACCTATTAATGAAAAACTGTTTTTT. Full variable domain (remainder filled in from reference TRBV30 and TRBJ1-4): SQTIHQWPATLVQPVGSPLSLECTVEGTSNPNLYWYRQAAGRGLQLLFYSVGIGQISSEVPQNLSASRPQDRQFILSSKKLLLSDSGFYLCAWTEPINEKLFFGSGTQLSVL.

The CDR3 DNA reads TGTGCCAGCAGCCCCCATGGACAGCCGAACACTGAAGCTTTCTTT. The encoded protein is CASSPHGQPNTEAFF. The chain employs TRBV6-1 and TRBJ1-1; a weak D match, TRBD1 (6 bases). Germline CDR1 and CDR2: MNHNS and SASEGT. The CDR3 spans 15 residues. V was shortened by 6 bases and J by 1 base, with 15 bases between the two germline ends.

This clonotype was seen many times. This sequence joins TRBV2 and TRBJ2-3; D assignment may be TRBD1 or TRBD2 (5 bases each). CDR3 size: 14 residues. Looked up from germline, CDR1 is SNHLY and CDR2 is FYNNEI. Trimming cost V 7 bases and J 2 bases, with 13 bases left between them. In DNA, the CDR3 is TGTGCCAGCAAAGGGGACCACCTCACAGATACGCAGTATTTT. This translates into CASKGDHLTDTQYF.

V is TRBV20-1 and J is TRBJ1-1; D gene uncertain. Trimming shortened V by 4 bases and J by 4 bases, and 13 bases separated the two germline ends. CDR3 size: 13 residues. Per germline, CDR1 DFQATT and CDR2 SNEGSKA (reference sequence). CDR3 region: CSAMGFRITEAFF. CDR3 bases: TGCAGTGCTATGGGGTTTAGGATCACTGAAGCTTTCTTT.

This clonotype was counted only a few times. V is TRBV5-1 and J is TRBJ2-2; D gene uncertain. Germline V gene lookup returns CDR1 SGHRS and CDR2 YFSETQ. The germline V and J ends were trimmed by 4 bases and 4 bases, with 8 bases remaining between them. CDR3 length: 13 residues. The CDR3 bases are TGCGCCAGCAGCCTAAAAAGCACCGGGGAGCTGTTTTTT. This gives the protein CASSLKSTGELFF.

The sample holds a few counts of this clonotype. The chain has TRBV28 and TRBJ1-2, with D perhaps TRBD1 (5 bases). CDR1 is MDHEN and CDR2 is SYDVKM in the germline V gene. The ends were cut back, 10 bases at V and 8 bases at J, with 23 bases in the middle. This CDR3 region has 14 residues. CDR3 loop: CAIYFRGTGGGYTF. CDR3 in DNA: TGTGCCATCTACTTCCGGGGGACCGGAGGGGGCTACACCTTC.

For this clonotype: A much larger clone differs by one base, so this may be a read error. The CDR3 spells CAGQVKDEKLFF. The CDR3 nucleotides read TGTGCCGGACAGGTCAAAGATGAAAAACTGTTTTTT. This chain connects TRBV7-9 to TRBJ1-4; 7 nucleotides agree with TRBD1. With V trimmed by 11 bases and J by 6 bases, 6 bases remained unmatched. This CDR3 spans 12 amino acids. In germline, CDR1 is SEHNR, CDR2 FQNEAQ (reference sequence).

The chain joins TRBV10-3 to TRBJ1-2; the D gene is possibly TRBD1 (5 bases). The germline V and J ends were trimmed by 10 bases and 2 bases, with 14 bases remaining between them. CDR3 length equals 13 residues. Germline V gene data show CDR1 as ENHRY and CDR2 as SYGVKD. The CDR3 region has the DNA TGTGCCACCGTGGGGGAACAGAACTATGGCTACACCTTC. This codes for CATVGEQNYGYTF.

This clonotype appeared many times. The chain links TRBV9 to TRBJ2-5, with 7 bases identical to TRBD1. Losses at the gene ends were 3 bases for V and 5 bases for J; bases not matched to a gene: 13. CDR3 length: 16 residues. CDR1 SGDLS and CDR2 YYNGEE come from the germline V gene. The DNA for the CDR3 is TGTGCCAGCAGCGCGGGCCCACAGGGGAAGCTGGAGACCCAGTACTTC. It encodes CASSAGPQGKLETQYF. Full variable domain (missing parts from reference TRBV9 and TRBJ2-5): DSGVTQTPKHLITATGQRVTLRCSPRSGDLSVYWYQQSLDQGLQFLIQYYNGEERAKGNILERFSAQQFPDLHSELNLSSLELGDSALYFCASSAGPQGKLETQYFGPGTRLLVL.

This clonotype was observed a few times. The chain uses TRBV5-1 and TRBJ2-5, with 10 bases fitting TRBD2. CDR1 is SGHRS, CDR2 YFSETQ, per germline. V lost 0 bases, J lost 1 base, and 6 bases stayed unmatched. CDR3 size: 17 residues. CDR3 residues: CASSLAGLAARQETQYF. The CDR3 DNA is TGCGCCAGCAGCTTGGCCGGACTAGCGGCGCGCCAAGAGACCCAGTACTTC.

V gene TRBV19 combines with J gene TRBJ2-2; 7 positions match TRBD1. This CDR3 comprises 14 residues. Trimming at V came to 7 bases and at J to 4 bases, leaving 6 bases not matched to a gene. From germline, CDR1 is LNHDA and CDR2 SQIVND (reference sequence). The CDR3 DNA reads as TGTGCCAGTAAGGGGCAGGGGGTCACCGGGGAGCTGTTTTTT. Protein product: CASKGQGVTGELFF.

This clonotype occurred many times. The CDR3, as DNA: TGTGCCAGTACGGCGGCTAGCAATCAGCCCCAGCATTTT. Amino acid sequence: CASTAASNQPQHF. The genes are TRBV19 and TRBJ1-5, with D unclear. The CDR3 extends over 13 amino acids. The V end was cut by 7 bases, the J end by 0 bases, with 7 bases between. CDR1 is LNHDA, CDR2 SQIVND, per germline (reference sequence).

J is TRBJ2-3 and V is TRBV10-2, with D unclear. This CDR3 is built from 11 residues. Germline V CDR1 and CDR2: WSHSY, SAAADI. The ends were cut back, 1 base at V and 9 bases at J, with 5 bases in the middle. The CDR3: CASSEFWTQYF. For the CDR3, the DNA is TGCGCCAGCAGTGAGTTTTGGACGCAGTATTTT.

This clonotype was seen a few times. It may be a read error: a sequence one base away is much more abundant. This chain joins TRBV20-1 and TRBJ2-3; TRBD1 might be the D (5 bases). Germline loops: CDR1 DFQATT, CDR2 SNEGSKA (reference sequence). The CDR3 has 14 residues. CDR3 protein: CRAIQVQDTDTQYF. In DNA form, the CDR3 reads TGCAGGGCCATACAGGTGCAAGACACAGATACGCAGTATTTT.

This clonotype was seen repeatedly, ten times or more. The rearrangement joins TRBV18 to TRBJ2-7; the D gene is possibly TRBD2 (5 bases). The V end lost 0 bases, the J end lost 3 bases, and 9 bases lay between the germline ends. The CDR3 consists of 14 residues. Germline lookup yields CDR1 KGHSH and CDR2 LQKENI. The CDR3 sequence: CASSPPTGNYEQYF. The CDR3, as DNA: TGTGCCAGCTCACCACCGACGGGGAACTACGAGCAGTACTTC.

This rearrangement joins TRBV5-6 to TRBJ1-1; D unclear. Per the germline V gene, CDR1 is SGHDT and CDR2 is YYEEEE. V was clipped by 0 bases and J by 1 base, with 7 bases between them. The CDR3 is made up of 14 amino acids. CDR3 bases: TGTGCCAGCAGCTTGGCCTCGGGGAACACTGAAGCTTTCTTT. Encoded protein: CASSLASGNTEAFF.

This clonotype has a count of ten or more. The chain is built from TRBV9 and TRBJ2-3; 8 bases map to TRBD2. Per germline, CDR1 SGDLS and CDR2 YYNGEE. With 3 bases clipped from V and 1 base from J, the junction kept 4 bases outside the gene matches. The CDR3 runs 15 residues. The CDR3, as DNA: TGTGCCAGCAGCGCCACTAGCGGAGGCACAGATACGCAGTATTTT. Its translation: CASSATSGGTDTQYF.

This clonotype was detected only a few times. The chain is built from TRBV4-1 and TRBJ2-7; 9 bases are a match to TRBD2. Germline CDR1 and CDR2: MGHRA and YSYEKL. This CDR3 region has 16 residues. V trimming: 5 bases; J trimming: 4 bases; junction bases outside the gene matches: 12. CDR3 DNA: TGCGCCAGCAGCGGCGACCGGACTAGCGTTACGTACGAGCAGTACTTC. Its protein is CASSGDRTSVTYEQYF.

The chain employs TRBV20-1 and TRBJ2-5; D uncertain. The CDR3 is 13 amino acids. Germline V gene data show CDR1 as DFQATT and CDR2 as SNEGSKA (reference sequence). The V end lost 6 bases, the J end lost 7 bases, and 18 bases lay between the germline ends. The CDR3 coding sequence is TGCAGTGCCCTGTCGCGACCTCCAGGGACCCAGTACTTC. Its translation: CSALSRPPGTQYF.